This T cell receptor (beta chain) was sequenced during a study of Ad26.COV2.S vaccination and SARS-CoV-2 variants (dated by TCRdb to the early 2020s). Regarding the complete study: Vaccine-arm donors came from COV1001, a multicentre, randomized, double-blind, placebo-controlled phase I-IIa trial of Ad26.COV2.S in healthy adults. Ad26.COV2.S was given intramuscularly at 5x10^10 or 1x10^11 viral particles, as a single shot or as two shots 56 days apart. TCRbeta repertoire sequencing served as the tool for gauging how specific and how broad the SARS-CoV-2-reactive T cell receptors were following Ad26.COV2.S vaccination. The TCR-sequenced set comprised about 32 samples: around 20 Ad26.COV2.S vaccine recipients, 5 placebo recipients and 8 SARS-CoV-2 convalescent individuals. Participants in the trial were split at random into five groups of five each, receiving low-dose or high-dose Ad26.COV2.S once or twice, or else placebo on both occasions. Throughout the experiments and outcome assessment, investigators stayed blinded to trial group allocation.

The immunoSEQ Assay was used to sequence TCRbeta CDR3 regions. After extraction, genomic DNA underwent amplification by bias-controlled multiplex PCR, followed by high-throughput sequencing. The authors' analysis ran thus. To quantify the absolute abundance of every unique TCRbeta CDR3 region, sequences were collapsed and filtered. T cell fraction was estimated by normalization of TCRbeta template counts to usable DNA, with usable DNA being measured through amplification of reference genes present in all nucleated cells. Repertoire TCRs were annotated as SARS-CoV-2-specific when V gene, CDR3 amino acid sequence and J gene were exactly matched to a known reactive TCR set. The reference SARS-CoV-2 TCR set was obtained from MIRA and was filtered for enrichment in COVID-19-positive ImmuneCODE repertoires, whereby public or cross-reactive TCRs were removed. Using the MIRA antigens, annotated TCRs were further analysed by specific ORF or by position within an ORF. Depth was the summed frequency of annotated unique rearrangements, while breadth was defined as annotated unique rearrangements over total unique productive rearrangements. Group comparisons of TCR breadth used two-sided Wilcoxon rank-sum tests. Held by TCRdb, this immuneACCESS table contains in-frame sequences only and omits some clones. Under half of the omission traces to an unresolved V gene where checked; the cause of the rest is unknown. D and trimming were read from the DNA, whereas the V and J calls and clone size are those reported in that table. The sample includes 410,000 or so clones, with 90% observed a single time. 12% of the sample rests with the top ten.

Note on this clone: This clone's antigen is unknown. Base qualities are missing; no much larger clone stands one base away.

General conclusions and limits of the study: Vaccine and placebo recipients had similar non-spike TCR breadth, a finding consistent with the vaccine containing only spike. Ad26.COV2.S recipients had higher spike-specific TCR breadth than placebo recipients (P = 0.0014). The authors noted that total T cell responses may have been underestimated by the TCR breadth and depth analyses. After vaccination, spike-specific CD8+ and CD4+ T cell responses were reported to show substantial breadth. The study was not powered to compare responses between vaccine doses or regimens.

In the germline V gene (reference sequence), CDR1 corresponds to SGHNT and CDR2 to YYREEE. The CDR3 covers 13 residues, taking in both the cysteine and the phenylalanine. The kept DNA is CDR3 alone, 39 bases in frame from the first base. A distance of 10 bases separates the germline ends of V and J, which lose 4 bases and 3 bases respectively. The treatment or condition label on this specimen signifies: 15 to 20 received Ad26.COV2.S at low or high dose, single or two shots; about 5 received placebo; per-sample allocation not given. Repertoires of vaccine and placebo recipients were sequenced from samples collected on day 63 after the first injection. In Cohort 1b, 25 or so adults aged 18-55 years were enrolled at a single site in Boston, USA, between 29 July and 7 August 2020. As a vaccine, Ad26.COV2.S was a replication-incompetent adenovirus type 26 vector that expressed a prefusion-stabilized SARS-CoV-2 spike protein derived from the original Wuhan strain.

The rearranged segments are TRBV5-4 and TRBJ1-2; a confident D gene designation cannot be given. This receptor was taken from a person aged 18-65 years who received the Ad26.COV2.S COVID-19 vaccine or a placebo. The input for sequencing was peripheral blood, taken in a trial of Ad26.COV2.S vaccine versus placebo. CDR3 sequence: CASSATADYGYTF. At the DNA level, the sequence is TGTGCCAGCAGCGCAACAGCTGACTATGGCTACACCTTC.